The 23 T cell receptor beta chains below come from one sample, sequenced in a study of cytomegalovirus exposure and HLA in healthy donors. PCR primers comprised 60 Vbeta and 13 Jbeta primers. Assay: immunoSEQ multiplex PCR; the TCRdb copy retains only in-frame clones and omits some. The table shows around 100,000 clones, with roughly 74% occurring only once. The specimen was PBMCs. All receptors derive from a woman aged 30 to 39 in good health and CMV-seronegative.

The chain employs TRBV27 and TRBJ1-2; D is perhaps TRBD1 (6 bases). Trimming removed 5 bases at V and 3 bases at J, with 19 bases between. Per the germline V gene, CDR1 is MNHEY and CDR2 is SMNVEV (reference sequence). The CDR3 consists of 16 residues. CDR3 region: CASSPLSGTKDYGYTF. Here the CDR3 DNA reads TGTGCCAGCAGTCCCCTCTCCGGGACAAAGGACTATGGCTACACCTTC.

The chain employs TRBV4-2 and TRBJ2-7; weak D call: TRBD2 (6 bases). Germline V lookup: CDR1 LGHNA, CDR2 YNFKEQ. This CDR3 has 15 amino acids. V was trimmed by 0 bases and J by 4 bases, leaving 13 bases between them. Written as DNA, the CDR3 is TGTGCCAGCAGCCAAGACCAACTACGGGGGTACGAGCAGTACTTC. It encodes CASSQDQLRGYEQYF.

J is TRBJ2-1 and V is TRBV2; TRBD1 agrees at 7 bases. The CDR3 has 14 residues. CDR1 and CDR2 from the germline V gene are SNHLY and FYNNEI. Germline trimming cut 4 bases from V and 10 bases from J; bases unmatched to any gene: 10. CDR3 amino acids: CASSGGNRGFEQFF. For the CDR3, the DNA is TGTGCCAGCAGTGGAGGAAACAGGGGATTCGAGCAGTTCTTC.

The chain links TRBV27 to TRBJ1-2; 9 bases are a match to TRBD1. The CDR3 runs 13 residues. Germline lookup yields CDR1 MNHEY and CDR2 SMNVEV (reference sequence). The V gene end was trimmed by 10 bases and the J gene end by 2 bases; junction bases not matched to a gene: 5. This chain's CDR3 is CATTTGGNYGYTF. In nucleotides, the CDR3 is TGTGCCACCACTACAGGGGGCAACTATGGCTACACCTTC.

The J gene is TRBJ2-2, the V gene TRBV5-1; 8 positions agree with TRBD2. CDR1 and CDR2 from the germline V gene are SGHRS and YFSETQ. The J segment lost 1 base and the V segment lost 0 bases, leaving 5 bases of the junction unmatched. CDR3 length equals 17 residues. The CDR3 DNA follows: TGCGCCAGCAGCTTGGTAGTCGGGAGGGAGAACACCGGGGAGCTGTTTTTT. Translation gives CASSLVVGRENTGELFF. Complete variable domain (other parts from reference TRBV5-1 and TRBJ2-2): KAGVTQTPRYLIKTRGQQVTLSCSPISGHRSVSWYQQTPGQGLQFLFEYFSETQRNKGNFPGRFSGRQFSNSRSEMNVSTLELGDSALYLCASSLVVGRENTGELFFGEGSRLTVL.

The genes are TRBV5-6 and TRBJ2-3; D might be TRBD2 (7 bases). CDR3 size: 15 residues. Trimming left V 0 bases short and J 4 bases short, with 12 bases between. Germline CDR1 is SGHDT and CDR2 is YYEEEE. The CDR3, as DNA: TGTGCCAGCAGCTTGGTCCGGGGGGCCTCAGATACGCAGTATTTT. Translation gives CASSLVRGASDTQYF.

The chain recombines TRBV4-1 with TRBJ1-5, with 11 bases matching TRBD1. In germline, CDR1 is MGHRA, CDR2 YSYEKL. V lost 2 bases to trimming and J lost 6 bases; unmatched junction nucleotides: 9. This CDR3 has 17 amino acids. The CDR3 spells CASSQTGTGGKGQPQHF. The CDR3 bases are TGCGCCAGCAGCCAAACAGGGACAGGGGGTAAGGGTCAGCCCCAGCATTTT.

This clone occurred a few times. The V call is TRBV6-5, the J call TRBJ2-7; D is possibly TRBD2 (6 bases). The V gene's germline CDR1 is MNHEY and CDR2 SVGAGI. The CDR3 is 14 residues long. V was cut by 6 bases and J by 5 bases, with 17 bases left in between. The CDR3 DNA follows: TGTGCCAGCAGCCTGGGGCTAGCGCACGACGAGCAGTACTTC. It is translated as CASSLGLAHDEQYF.

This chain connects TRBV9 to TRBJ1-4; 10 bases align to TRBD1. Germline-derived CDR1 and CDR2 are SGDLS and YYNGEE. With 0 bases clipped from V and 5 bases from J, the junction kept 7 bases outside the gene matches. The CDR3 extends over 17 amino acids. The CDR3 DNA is TGTGCCAGCAGCGTAGGAGGTTTGGGACAGGGGAATGAAAAACTGTTTTTT. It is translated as CASSVGGLGQGNEKLFF. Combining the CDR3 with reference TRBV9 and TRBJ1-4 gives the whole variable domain DSGVTQTPKHLITATGQRVTLRCSPRSGDLSVYWYQQSLDQGLQFLIQYYNGEERAKGNILERFSAQQFPDLHSELNLSSLELGDSALYFCASSVGGLGQGNEKLFFGSGTQLSVL.

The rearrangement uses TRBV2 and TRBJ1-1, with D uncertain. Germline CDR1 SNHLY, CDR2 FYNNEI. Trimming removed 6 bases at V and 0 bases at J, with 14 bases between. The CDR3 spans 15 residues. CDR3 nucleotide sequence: TGTGCCAGCAGCATTCGGGAGAGAGTGAACACTGAAGCTTTCTTT. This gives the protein CASSIRERVNTEAFF.

CDR3 sequence: CSVKTGGNQPQHF. The CDR3 DNA is TGCAGCGTTAAAACAGGGGGTAATCAGCCCCAGCATTTT. The V gene is TRBV29-1, the J gene TRBJ1-5, with 8 bases aligning to TRBD1. Germline V gene data show CDR1 as SQVTM and CDR2 as ANQGSEA. The CDR3 has 13 amino acids. V gave up 5 bases and J gave up 4 bases; unmatched junction bases: 4.

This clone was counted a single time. CDR3 in amino acids: CASSFLLGTNNQPQHF. The DNA of the CDR3 is TGTGCCAGTAGTTTTCTTCTGGGGACTAACAATCAGCCCCAGCATTTT. The chain couples TRBV19 to TRBJ1-5; TRBD1 might be the D (5 bases). The germline V gene has CDR1 LNHDA and CDR2 SQIVND (reference sequence). Between the trimmed V and J ends, which lost 5 bases and 3 bases, there was a span of 17 bases. The CDR3 extends over 16 amino acids.

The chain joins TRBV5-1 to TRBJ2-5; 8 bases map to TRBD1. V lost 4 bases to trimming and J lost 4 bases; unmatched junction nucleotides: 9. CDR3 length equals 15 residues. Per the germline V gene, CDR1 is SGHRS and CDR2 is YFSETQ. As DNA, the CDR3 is TGCGCCAGCAGCGGATCGACAGGGGTAGCAGAGACCCAGTACTTC. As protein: CASSGSTGVAETQYF. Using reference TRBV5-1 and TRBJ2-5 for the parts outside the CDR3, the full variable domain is KAGVTQTPRYLIKTRGQQVTLSCSPISGHRSVSWYQQTPGQGLQFLFEYFSETQRNKGNFPGRFSGRQFSNSRSEMNVSTLELGDSALYLCASSGSTGVAETQYFGPGTRLLVL.

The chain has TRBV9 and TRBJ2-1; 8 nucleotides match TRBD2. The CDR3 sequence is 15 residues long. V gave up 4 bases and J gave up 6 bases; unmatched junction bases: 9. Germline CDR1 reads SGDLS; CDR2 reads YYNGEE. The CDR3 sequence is CASSPPGGGSNEQFF. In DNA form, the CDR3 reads TGTGCCAGCAGCCCTCCGGGAGGGGGGTCCAATGAGCAGTTCTTC.

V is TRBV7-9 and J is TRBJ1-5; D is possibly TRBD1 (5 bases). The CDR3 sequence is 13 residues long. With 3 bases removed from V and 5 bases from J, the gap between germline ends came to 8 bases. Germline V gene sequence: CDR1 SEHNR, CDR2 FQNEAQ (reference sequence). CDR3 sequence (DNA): TGTGCCAGCAGCTTGGCGACAGATCAGCCCCAGCATTTT. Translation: CASSLATDQPQHF.

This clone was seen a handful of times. As DNA, the CDR3 is TGTGCCAGCAGAACCGACATGTTGAACACTGAAGCTTTCTTT. It yields the protein CASRTDMLNTEAFF. The V call is TRBV6-4, the J call TRBJ1-1; D not resolved. CDR3 length equals 14 residues. Trimming took off 6 bases at V and 0 bases at J, with 11 bases between the two ends. Germline V CDR1 and CDR2: MRHNA, SNTAGT.

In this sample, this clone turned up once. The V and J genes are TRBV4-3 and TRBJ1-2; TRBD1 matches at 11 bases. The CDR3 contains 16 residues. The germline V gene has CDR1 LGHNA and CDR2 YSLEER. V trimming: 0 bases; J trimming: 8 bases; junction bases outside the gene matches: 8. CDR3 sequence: CASSQDLGQGAGGYTF. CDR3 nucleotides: TGCGCCAGCAGCCAAGACCTCGGACAGGGGGCGGGCGGCTACACCTTC.

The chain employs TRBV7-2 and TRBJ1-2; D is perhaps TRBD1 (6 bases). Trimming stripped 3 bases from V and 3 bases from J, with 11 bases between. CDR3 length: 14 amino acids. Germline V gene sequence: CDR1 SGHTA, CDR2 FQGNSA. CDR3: CASSFSGADYGYTF. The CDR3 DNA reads TGTGCCAGCAGCTTCTCAGGGGCGGACTATGGCTACACCTTC. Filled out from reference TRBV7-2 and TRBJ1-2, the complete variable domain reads GAGVSQSPSNKVTEKGKDVELRCDPISGHTALYWYRQSLGQGLEFLIYFQGNSAPDKSGLPSDRFSAERTGGSVSTLTIQRTQQEDSAVYLCASSFSGADYGYTFGSGTRLTVV.

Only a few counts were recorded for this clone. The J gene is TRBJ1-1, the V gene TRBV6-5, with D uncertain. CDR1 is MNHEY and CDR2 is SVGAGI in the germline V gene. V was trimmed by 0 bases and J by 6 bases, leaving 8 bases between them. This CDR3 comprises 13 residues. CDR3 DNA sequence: TGTGCCAGCAGTTACTCTTTCGGGGCTGAAGCTTTCTTT. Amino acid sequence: CASSYSFGAEAFF.

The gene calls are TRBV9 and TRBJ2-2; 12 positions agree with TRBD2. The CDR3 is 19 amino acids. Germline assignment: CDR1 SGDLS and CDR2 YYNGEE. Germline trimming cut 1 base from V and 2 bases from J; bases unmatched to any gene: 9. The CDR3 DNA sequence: TGTGCCAGCAGCGTAAGGCCAACTAGCGGGGGGTCAAACACCGGGGAGCTGTTTTTT. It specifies CASSVRPTSGGSNTGELFF.

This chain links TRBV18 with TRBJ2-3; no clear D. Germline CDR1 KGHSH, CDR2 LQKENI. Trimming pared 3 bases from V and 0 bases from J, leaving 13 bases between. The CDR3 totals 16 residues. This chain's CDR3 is CASSPVLVLSTDTQYF. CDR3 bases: TGTGCCAGCTCACCGGTACTCGTCCTAAGCACAGATACGCAGTATTTT.

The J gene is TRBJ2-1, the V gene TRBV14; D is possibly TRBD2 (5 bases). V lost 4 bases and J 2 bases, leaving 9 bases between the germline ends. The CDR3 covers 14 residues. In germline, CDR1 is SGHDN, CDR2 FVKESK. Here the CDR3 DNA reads TGTGCCAGCAGCCCCGTCGGGACCTACAATGAGCAGTTCTTC. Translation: CASSPVGTYNEQFF.

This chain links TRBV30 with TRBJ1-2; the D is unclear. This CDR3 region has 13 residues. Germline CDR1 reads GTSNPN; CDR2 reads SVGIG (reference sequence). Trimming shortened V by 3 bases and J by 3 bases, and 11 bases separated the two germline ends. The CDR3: CAWRLSGYYGYTF. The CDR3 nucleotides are TGTGCCTGGAGGCTTTCCGGGTACTATGGCTACACCTTC.